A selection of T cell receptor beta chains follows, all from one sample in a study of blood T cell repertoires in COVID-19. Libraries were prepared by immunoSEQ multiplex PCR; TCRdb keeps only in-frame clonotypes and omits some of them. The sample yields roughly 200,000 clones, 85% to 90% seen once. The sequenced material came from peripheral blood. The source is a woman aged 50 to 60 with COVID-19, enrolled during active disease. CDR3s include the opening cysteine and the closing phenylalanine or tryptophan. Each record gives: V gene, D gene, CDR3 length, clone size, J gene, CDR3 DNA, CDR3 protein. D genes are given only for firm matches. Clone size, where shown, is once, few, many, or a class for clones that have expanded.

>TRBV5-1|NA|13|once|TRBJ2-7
TGCGCCAGCAGCTTGAACAGGGTGGACGAGCAGTACTTC
CASSLNRVDEQYF
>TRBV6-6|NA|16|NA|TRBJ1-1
TGTGCCAGCAGTTACCCGGGAAACCTCATGAACACTGAAGCTTTCTTT
CASSYPGNLMNTEAFF
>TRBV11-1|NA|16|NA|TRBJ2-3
TGTGCCAGCAGCGTAACAGGGGACTCTAGCACAGATACGCAGTATTTT
CASSVTGDSSTDTQYF
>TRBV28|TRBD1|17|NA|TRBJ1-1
TGTGCCAGCAGTTCTCCAGGACAGGGTAGTTTGAACACTGAAGCTTTCTTT
CASSSPGQGSLNTEAFF
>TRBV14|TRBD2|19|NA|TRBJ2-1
TGTGCCAGCAGCCAATGGCCCGGCGGGGGGCCCCGTCAACACAATGAGCAGTTCTTC
CASSQWPGGGPRQHNEQFF
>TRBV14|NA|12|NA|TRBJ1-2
TGTGCCAGCAGCCGTCGACAGGCTATCTACACCTTC
CASSRRQAIYTF
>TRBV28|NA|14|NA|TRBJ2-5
TGTGCCAGCAGTTACAGGGTTTCCGTGGAGACCCAGTACTTC
CASSYRVSVETQYF
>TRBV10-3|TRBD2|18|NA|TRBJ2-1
TGTGCCATCAGTGTCCAAGCGGGGGGGTCCCTCATATACAATGAGCAGTTCTTC
CAISVQAGGSLIYNEQFF
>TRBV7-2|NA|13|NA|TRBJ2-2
TGTGCCAGCAGCCCCTCGGGGGTCCGGGAGCTGTTTTTT
CASSPSGVRELFF
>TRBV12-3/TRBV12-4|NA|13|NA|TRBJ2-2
TGTGCCAGCAGTTTAGCCGGCACCGGGGAGCTGTTTTTT
CASSLAGTGELFF
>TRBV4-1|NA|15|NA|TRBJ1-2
TGCGCCAGCAGCCAAGAGGGGTCAGGGATCCGTGGCTACACCTTC
CASSQEGSGIRGYTF
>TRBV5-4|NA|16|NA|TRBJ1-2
TGTGCCAGCAGCTTGGCCGGGACAACGTACTACTATGGCTACACCTTC
CASSLAGTTYYYGYTF
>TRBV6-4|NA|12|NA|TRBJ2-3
TGTGCCAGCAGTGACTCCAGAGATACGCAGTATTTT
CASSDSRDTQYF
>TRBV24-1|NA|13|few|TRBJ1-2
TGTGCCACCAGTGATTTCCGGGTTCCCGGCTACACCTTC
CATSDFRVPGYTF
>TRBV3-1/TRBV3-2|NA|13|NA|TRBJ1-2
TGTGCCAGCAGCCAAGGGCATTACTATGGCTACACCTTC
CASSQGHYYGYTF
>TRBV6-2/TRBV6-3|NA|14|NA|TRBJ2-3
TGTGCCAGCAGCGTCGCTAGTTTCCCAGATACGCAGTATTTT
CASSVASFPDTQYF
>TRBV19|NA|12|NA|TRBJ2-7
TGTGCCAGTAGCCCGGGGACCTACGAGCAGTACTTC
CASSPGTYEQYF
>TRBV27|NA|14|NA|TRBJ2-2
TGTGCCAGCAGTAAGAGCTTGAACACCGGGGAGCTGTTTTTT
CASSKSLNTGELFF